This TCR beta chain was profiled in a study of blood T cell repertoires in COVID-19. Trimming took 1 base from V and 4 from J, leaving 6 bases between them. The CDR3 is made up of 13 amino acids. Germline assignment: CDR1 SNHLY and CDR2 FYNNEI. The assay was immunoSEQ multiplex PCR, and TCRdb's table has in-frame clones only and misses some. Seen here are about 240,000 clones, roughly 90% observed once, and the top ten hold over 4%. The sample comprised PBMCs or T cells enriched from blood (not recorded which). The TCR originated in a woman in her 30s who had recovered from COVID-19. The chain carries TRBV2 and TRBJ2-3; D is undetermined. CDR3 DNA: TGTGCCAGCAGTGAAGGTAGTGCAGATACGCAGTATTTT. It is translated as CASSEGSADTQYF.